This TCR beta chain was retrieved from a study of CD8 T cells in ankylosing spondylitis. TCRdb passed the 5' RACE reads through MiXCR, listing each CDR3 protein once. In the table there are about 240,000 distinct CDR3 sequences, about 10% of which are singletons. Findings and caveats of the study: The clones that were linked to disease were reported to be significantly enriched in matched synovial fluid samples from ankylosing spondylitis patients.

Trimming pared 8 bases from V and 1 base from J, leaving 12 bases between. Germline V CDR1 and CDR2: SEHNR, FQNEAQ (reference sequence). The CDR3 runs 14 residues. This clonotype showed up many times. What it binds is unknown. Sequencing input: blood, either unsorted or a sorted T cell fraction (not recorded which). This receptor was identified in a male donor with ankylosing spondylitis or in good health (not recorded which). The rearrangement uses TRBV7-9 and TRBJ2-1; no reliable D call. CDR3 sequence reads: CASSHEVSYNEQFF. CDR3 in DNA: TGTGCCAGCTCCCATGAGGTGTCCTACAATGAGCAGTTCTTC.